These 22 T cell receptor beta chains share one sample of origin, sequenced in a study of blood T cells in healthy people across ages. The second PCR ran 7 to 11 cycles with a sample-barcoded 5' primer and J-beta primers. TCRdb redid the calling of the 5' RACE reads with MiXCR, one entry per CDR3 protein. The data hold 890,000 or so distinct CDR3 sequences, with around 62% observed a single time. The material sequenced was blood. The receptor set was obtained from a man in his thirties or forties in good health.

The gene calls are TRBV11-2 and TRBJ2-1; 9 bases match TRBD2. With V trimmed by 5 bases and J by 6 bases, 8 bases remained unmatched. This CDR3 has 15 residues. The germline CDR1 and CDR2 sequences are SGHAT and FQNNGV. CDR3 residues: CASSPGTSLINEQFF. CDR3 bases: TGTGCCAGCAGCCCCGGGACTAGCCTCATCAATGAGCAGTTCTTC.

A few counts support this clonotype. The CDR3 loop is CASSSAQGQFF. DNA for the CDR3: TGCGCCAGCAGCTCGGCCCAGGGGCAGTTCTTC. The chain links TRBV5-1 to TRBJ2-1, with D perhaps TRBD1 (5 bases). V dropped 3 bases and J dropped 12 bases, with 10 bases sitting between them. The CDR3 spans 11 residues. The germline V gene has CDR1 SGHRS and CDR2 YFSETQ.

V usage is TRBV25-1 and J usage is TRBJ2-4; a possible D gene is TRBD1 (6 bases). Per germline, CDR1 MGHDK and CDR2 SYGVNS. The CDR3 runs 12 residues. Trimming took off 4 bases at V and 7 bases at J, with 8 bases between the two ends. CDR3 coding DNA: TGTGCCAGCAGTGGGGACAAGAACATTCAGTACTTC. Translated, it gives CASSGDKNIQYF.

This clonotype was counted a few times. The rearrangement uses TRBV5-1 and TRBJ2-5, with D possibly matching TRBD2 (5 bases). The germline CDR1 and CDR2 sequences are SGHRS and YFSETQ. This CDR3 region has 15 residues. V was trimmed by 0 bases and J by 5 bases, leaving 14 bases between them. CDR3 sequence (DNA): TGCGCCAGCAGCTTGGCCAGGCTTCGAGGGGAGACCCAGTACTTC. Protein sequence: CASSLARLRGETQYF. Drawing the rest from reference TRBV5-1 and TRBJ2-5, the complete variable domain is KAGVTQTPRYLIKTRGQQVTLSCSPISGHRSVSWYQQTPGQGLQFLFEYFSETQRNKGNFPGRFSGRQFSNSRSEMNVSTLELGDSALYLCASSLARLRGETQYFGPGTRLLVL.

V is TRBV6-2 or TRBV6-3 and J is TRBJ2-1; D not resolved. This CDR3 has 13 amino acids. V was shortened by 10 bases and J by 1 base, with 11 bases between the two germline ends. The germline CDR1 and CDR2 sequences are MNHEY and SVGEGT. The CDR3 sequence: CATMGSSYNEQFF. The CDR3 DNA sequence: TGTGCCACCATGGGTAGTTCCTACAATGAGCAGTTCTTC.

The CDR3 region is CASSLPLAANWGQYF. The CDR3 DNA reads as TGTGCCAGCAGCTTACCACTAGCGGCTAATTGGGGGCAGTATTTT. The chain is built from TRBV7-2 and TRBJ2-3; TRBD2 matches 8 bases. The germline CDR1 and CDR2 sequences are SGHTA and FQGNSA. The trim removed 2 bases at V and 11 bases at J, leaving 12 bases unmatched. CDR3 size: 15 residues.

This chain connects TRBV6-5 to TRBJ2-7; a weak D match, TRBD1 (6 bases). The J call may be mistaken, given a closer DNA end match to TRBJ2-5. Germline CDR1 and CDR2: MNHEY and SVGAGI. The CDR3 has 12 amino acids. The CDR3 is CASTTGSETQYF. The CDR3 DNA reads TGTGCCAGCACTACAGGGTCAGAGACCCAGTACTTC.

This clonotype was detected only a few times. The rearrangement uses TRBV10-3 and TRBJ2-7; TRBD1 might be the D (5 bases). Per germline, CDR1 ENHRY and CDR2 SYGVKD. Between the trimmed V and J ends, which lost 7 bases and 2 bases, there was a span of 15 bases. The CDR3 totals 14 residues. The CDR3, as DNA: TGTGCCATCAAGGAAGCTCAGGGCCCCTACGAGCAGTACTTC. Translating gives CAIKEAQGPYEQYF.

V gene TRBV10-3 combines with J gene TRBJ2-1; D unresolved. Germline V lookup: CDR1 ENHRY, CDR2 SYGVKD. Trimming took off 6 bases at V and 14 bases at J, with 14 bases between the two ends. The CDR3 is 11 amino acids. CDR3: CAIREDRAEFF. The CDR3 DNA reads as TGTGCCATCAGAGAGGACCGAGCAGAGTTCTTC.

The chain combines TRBV7-9 with TRBJ2-4; 8 nucleotides align to TRBD2. Per the germline V gene, CDR1 is SEHNR and CDR2 is FQNEAQ (reference sequence). The CDR3 runs to 17 residues. Trimming took 5 bases from V and 9 from J; bases not matched to a gene: 18. The CDR3 here is CASSPPSWAGGPTIQYF. CDR3 nucleotide sequence: TGTGCCAGCAGCCCCCCCTCGTGGGCGGGGGGCCCCACCATTCAGTACTTC.

This chain links TRBV9 with TRBJ2-4; TRBD2 aligns across 9 bases. The V gene end was trimmed by 0 bases and the J gene end by 3 bases; junction bases not matched to a gene: 16. Germline V gives CDR1 SGDLS, CDR2 YYNGEE. The CDR3 consists of 20 residues. CDR3 loop: CASSVAPAGGPSSGKNIQYF. CDR3 DNA: TGTGCCAGCAGCGTAGCTCCAGCGGGGGGACCATCTAGCGGCAAAAACATTCAGTACTTC.

V is TRBV7-6 and J is TRBJ2-5; 10 bases line up with TRBD2. The CDR3 is made up of 14 amino acids. Germline-derived CDR1 and CDR2 are SGHVS and FNYEAQ. J lost 2 bases, V lost 8 bases, and 5 bases had no gene match. CDR3 region: CASAKAGGQETQYF. CDR3 nucleotide sequence: TGTGCCAGCGCAAAAGCGGGGGGGCAAGAGACCCAGTACTTC.

This chain connects TRBV6-6 to TRBJ1-2; TRBD1 agrees at 8 bases. Germline V gene lookup returns CDR1 MNHNY and CDR2 SVGAGI (reference sequence). V shed 6 bases, J shed 7 bases, and the junction held 13 bases outside the gene matches. The CDR3 totals 15 residues. The CDR3 bases are TGTGCCAGCAGGGGCCCTGGGCAGGGGGCAAGTGGCTACACCTTC. Amino acid sequence: CASRGPGQGASGYTF.

This clonotype was counted between two and nine times. The V call is TRBV7-2, the J call TRBJ1-4, with D hard to call. The V gene lost 3 bases and the J gene lost 8 bases, with 7 bases spanning the gap. Germline CDR1 is SGHTA and CDR2 is FQGNSA. This CDR3 region has 12 residues. The CDR3 spells CASSFTREKLFF. For the CDR3, the DNA is TGTGCCAGCAGCTTCACTCGCGAAAAACTGTTTTTT. Supplemented by reference TRBV7-2 and TRBJ1-4, the full variable domain reads GAGVSQSPSNKVTEKGKDVELRCDPISGHTALYWYRQSLGQGLEFLIYFQGNSAPDKSGLPSDRFSAERTGGSVSTLTIQRTQQEDSAVYLCASSFTREKLFFGSGTQLSVL.

The chain combines TRBV24-1 with TRBJ2-5, with no clear D. The J call is in doubt because the DNA end fits TRBJ2-7 better. Germline CDR1 reads KGHDR; CDR2 reads SFDVKD. The CDR3 is made up of 16 amino acids. The CDR3 DNA is TGTGCCACCAGTGATGTCCAAGGGTACCTCGACTACGAGCAGTACTTC. Protein product: CATSDVQGYLDYEQYF.

The sample holds a few counts of this clonotype. The chain has TRBV7-2 and TRBJ2-7, with TRBD1 as a possible D gene (5 bases). V lost 1 base, J lost 7 bases, and 11 bases lay in between. Germline V lookup: CDR1 SGHTA, CDR2 FQGNSA. CDR3 length: 13 residues. CDR3 in amino acids: CASSLGGQREQYF. The CDR3 nucleotides are TGTGCCAGCAGCTTAGGAGGACAACGGGAGCAGTACTTC.

V is TRBV7-3 and J is TRBJ1-4; perhaps TRBD1 as D (5 bases). The CDR3 spans 17 residues. The germline CDR1 and CDR2 sequences are SGHTA and FQGTGA. V lost 5 bases, J lost 6 bases, and 22 bases lay in between. The CDR3 here is CASSHRTGTTGHEKLFF. The CDR3 DNA sequence: TGTGCCAGCAGCCACAGGACGGGGACGACGGGTCATGAAAAACTGTTTTTT.

V gene TRBV20-1 combines with J gene TRBJ2-4; no firm D call. V was pared by 0 bases and J by 0 bases, with 6 bases between. The CDR3 length is 14 residues. Germline V gene lookup returns CDR1 DFQATT and CDR2 SNEGSKA (reference sequence). The DNA for the CDR3 is TGCAGTGCTAGAGAGTCGCTAGCCAAAAACATTCAGTACTTC. Translating it yields CSARESLAKNIQYF.

The CDR3 protein is CATSGHPGGGTTDTQYF. The CDR3 DNA reads TGTGCCACCAGCGGACACCCTGGCGGGGGCACTACAGATACGCAGTATTTT. The rearrangement uses TRBV15 and TRBJ2-3, with D possibly TRBD2 on 7 matching bases. V lost 5 bases, J lost 3 bases, and 21 bases lay in between. Germline-derived CDR1 and CDR2 are LNHNV and YYDKDF (reference sequence). The CDR3 has 17 amino acids.

The CDR3 nucleotides read TGTGCCAGCAGACAGGGGAAAGAGACCCAGTACTTC. It codes for CASRQGKETQYF. The chain joins TRBV6-6 to TRBJ2-5; TRBD1 aligns across 7 bases. The CDR3 totals 12 residues. Looked up from germline, CDR1 is MNHNY and CDR2 is SVGAGI (reference sequence). V lost 6 bases and J lost 3; bases outside the gene matches: 1.

The chain is built from TRBV7-9 and TRBJ1-2, with D perhaps matching TRBD1 (5 bases). The V gene's germline CDR1 is SEHNR and CDR2 FQNEAQ (reference sequence). Trimming took off 1 base at V and 5 bases at J, with 14 bases between the two ends. This CDR3 has 15 residues. CDR3: CASSLGQLLGYGYTF. The CDR3 nucleotides read TGTGCCAGCAGCTTAGGACAGCTCCTGGGGTATGGCTACACCTTC.

This chain links TRBV6-5 with TRBJ2-7; TRBD2 matches at 11 bases. The CDR3 runs 20 residues. V trimming: 4 bases; J trimming: 0 bases; junction bases outside the gene matches: 17. CDR1 MNHEY and CDR2 SVGAGI come from the germline V gene. The CDR3 here is CASSSRTLAGARGLSYEQYF. As DNA, the CDR3 is TGTGCCAGCAGTTCCAGGACACTAGCGGGGGCACGTGGGCTCTCCTACGAGCAGTACTTC.